Below, 32 T cell receptor beta chains from the same sample are listed, as sequenced in a study of shared clonotypes between healthy human individuals. Profiled with immunoSEQ multiplex PCR; TCRdb holds only in-frame clones, not every one. The sample has roughly 770,000 clones; roughly 96% are singletons. Naive CD8 cells, CD45RO-negative and positively selected for CCR7, excluded terminally differentiated effector memory CD45RA+ cells. The source material was naive CD8+ T cells sorted from blood. Every receptor here comes from a man aged 25-45 years in good health.

J is TRBJ2-3 and V is TRBV21-1; the tabulated D call, TRBD2, remains unverified against the DNA. TRBV21-1 is classified as a pseudogene. The CDR3 loop spans 18 amino acids. CDR3 nucleotide sequence: TGTGCCAGCAGCAGAGCTCCGGGACTAGCGGGATTTTCAGATACGCAGTATTTT. This sequence encodes CASSRAPGLAGFSDTQYF.

The genes are TRBV19 and TRBJ2-1, with 9 bases lining up with TRBD2. This CDR3 contains 14 residues. The germline V gene encodes CDR1 LNHDA and CDR2 SQIVND (reference sequence). Trimming took 5 bases from V and 8 from J; bases not matched to a gene: 7. In DNA, the CDR3 is TGTGCCAGTAGTGAGGGCGGGAGGGCCGATGAGCAGTTCTTC. It codes for CASSEGGRADEQFF.

This chain links TRBV11-3 with TRBJ2-1; 11 bases are a match to TRBD2. V shed 4 bases, J shed 6 bases, and the junction held 5 bases outside the gene matches. Germline assignment: CDR1 SGHNT and CDR2 YENEEA. The CDR3 contains 15 residues. CDR3 amino acids: CASSSGLAVLNEQFF. The CDR3 DNA is TGTGCCAGCAGCTCGGGACTAGCGGTCCTCAATGAGCAGTTCTTC.

The gene calls are TRBV5-4 and TRBJ2-5, with 7 bases fitting TRBD2. J lost 5 bases, V lost 0 bases, and 4 bases had no gene match. Germline V gene sequence: CDR1 SGHNT, CDR2 YYREEE (reference sequence). This CDR3 has 14 residues. For the CDR3, the DNA is TGTGCCAGCAGCTTGGGGATCGGGGGGGAGACCCAGTACTTC. Translating gives CASSLGIGGETQYF.

The rearrangement uses TRBV27 and TRBJ1-5; D ambiguous. Germline CDR1 is MNHEY and CDR2 is SMNVEV (reference sequence). V lost 6 bases and J lost 2, with 14 bases in between. This CDR3 region has 15 residues. The CDR3 loop is CASSTWLLGNQPQHF. CDR3 sequence (DNA): TGTGCCAGCAGCACCTGGCTTTTGGGCAATCAGCCCCAGCATTTT.

The chain has TRBV7-6 and TRBJ2-1, with TRBD2 as a possible D gene (6 bases). This CDR3 has 15 amino acids. From germline, CDR1 is SGHVS and CDR2 FNYEAQ. With 5 bases removed from V and 5 bases from J, the gap between germline ends came to 16 bases. CDR3 amino acids: CASSTFASVNNEQFF. In nucleotides, the CDR3 is TGTGCCAGCAGCACCTTCGCTAGCGTAAACAATGAGCAGTTCTTC.

V is TRBV7-9 and J is TRBJ2-7; TRBD1 aligns across 8 bases. Germline values: CDR1 SEHNR, CDR2 FQNEAQ (reference sequence). The J segment lost 3 bases and the V segment lost 6 bases, leaving 7 bases of the junction unmatched. This CDR3 is built from 14 residues. CDR3 in DNA: TGTGCCAGCAGGCCCGGGACAGGAAACTACGAGCAGTACTTC. It specifies CASRPGTGNYEQYF.

This chain connects TRBV15 to TRBJ1-3; D remains unclear. The CDR3 spans 15 residues. Germline CDR1 is LNHNV and CDR2 is YYDKDF (reference sequence). V shed 3 bases and J shed 2 bases, with 11 bases lying between them. CDR3 sequence (DNA): TGTGCCACCAGCAGGATGGACGGTGCTGGAAACACCATATATTTT. Translated: CATSRMDGAGNTIYF.

CDR3 amino acids: CASSLEKLSDLGTQETQYF. The CDR3, as DNA: TGTGCCAGCAGCTTAGAAAAACTATCGGACCTGGGTACCCAAGAGACCCAGTACTTC. The chain has TRBV7-6 and TRBJ2-5; D unresolved. V dropped 1 base and J dropped 1 base, with 22 bases sitting between them. Germline CDR1 and CDR2: SGHVS and FNYEAQ. The CDR3 extends over 19 amino acids.

On this clone itself: At one end the junction does not follow the germline gene, possibly because of a read error. The CDR3 DNA is TGTGCCAGCAGCGTAGCTAGGACCGGGGAGCTGTTTTTT. As protein: CASSVARTGELFF. The chain joins TRBV7-8 to TRBJ2-2, with D unclear. Germline V gene sequence: CDR1 SGHVS, CDR2 FQNEAQ. The CDR3 totals 13 residues.

J is TRBJ2-7 and V is TRBV6-5; D is unresolved. Trimming took 0 bases from V and 0 from J, leaving 6 bases between them. CDR3 length: 14 amino acids. The germline V gene has CDR1 MNHEY and CDR2 SVGAGI. CDR3 sequence: CASSYSVYSYEQYF. CDR3 coding DNA: TGTGCCAGCAGTTACTCGGTGTACTCCTACGAGCAGTACTTC.

The gene calls are TRBV6-5 and TRBJ2-3; 8 nucleotides agree with TRBD2. Germline V gene data show CDR1 as MNHEY and CDR2 as SVGAGI. The V gene end was trimmed by 2 bases and the J gene end by 3 bases; junction bases not matched to a gene: 7. The CDR3 length is 16 residues. CDR3 in DNA: TGTGCCAGCAGTTACGTAGCGGGAAGTAGTACAGATACGCAGTATTTT. Translated, it gives CASSYVAGSSTDTQYF.

In its sample, this clone was seen once. The chain carries TRBV7-2 and TRBJ1-1; a possible D gene is TRBD1 (6 bases). This CDR3 region has 14 residues. Germline loops: CDR1 SGHTA, CDR2 FQGNSA. The V end lost 5 bases, the J end lost 6 bases, and 16 bases lay between the germline ends. CDR3: CASSQRSGGAEAFF. CDR3 coding DNA: TGTGCCAGCAGCCAGAGGTCCGGGGGCGCTGAAGCTTTCTTT.

The chain carries TRBV6-5 and TRBJ1-2; D ambiguous. This CDR3 is built from 15 residues. The germline CDR1 and CDR2 sequences are MNHEY and SVGAGI. The V and J ends lost 6 bases and 4 bases respectively, with 18 bases between them. CDR3 coding DNA: TGTGCCAGCAGCCTCACTCGAATGGGTCGCTATGGCTACACCTTC. Amino acid sequence: CASSLTRMGRYGYTF.

The V call is TRBV9, the J call TRBJ2-3; TRBD2 matches at 11 bases. Germline V CDR1 and CDR2: SGDLS, YYNGEE. CDR3 length: 15 residues. The V and J ends lost 4 bases and 3 bases, in that order; junction bases with no gene match: 4. The CDR3 loop is CASSSRTSGTDTQYF. In DNA, the CDR3 is TGTGCCAGCAGCTCCAGGACTAGCGGGACAGATACGCAGTATTTT.

The rearrangement joins TRBV29-1 to TRBJ2-3; D call uncertain. CDR3 length: 12 amino acids. V lost 4 bases to trimming and J lost 3 bases, with 8 bases between them. CDR1 is SQVTM, CDR2 ANQGSEA, per germline. The DNA of the CDR3 is TGCAGCGTTGCTTCAGAGACAGATACGCAGTATTTT. It specifies CSVASETDTQYF.

The V and J genes are TRBV6-1 and TRBJ2-7; TRBD1 matches 11 bases. V shed 2 bases, J shed 2 bases, and the junction held 14 bases outside the gene matches. Germline lookup yields CDR1 MNHNS and CDR2 SASEGT. The CDR3 extends over 19 amino acids. CDR3 nucleotides: TGTGCCAGCAGTGAAAGAGACGGACAGGGGGCCCTACTTACCTACGAGCAGTACTTC. Translated: CASSERDGQGALLTYEQYF.

CDR3 sequence reads: CASSIVGRSSTYEQYF. The CDR3 nucleotides are TGTGCCAGTAGTATAGTGGGACGCTCAAGTACCTACGAGCAGTACTTC. The rearrangement uses TRBV19 and TRBJ2-7; D tentatively reads TRBD1 or TRBD2 (5 bases each). V was shortened by 1 base and J by 2 bases, with 15 bases between the two germline ends. The V gene's germline CDR1 is LNHDA and CDR2 SQIVND (reference sequence). The CDR3 consists of 16 residues.

This sequence joins TRBV29-1 and TRBJ2-3, with TRBD2 identical over 14 bases. Germline trimming cut 5 bases from V and 6 bases from J; bases unmatched to any gene: 7. CDR3 length: 15 residues. Germline V gene lookup returns CDR1 SQVTM and CDR2 ANQGSEA. In DNA, the CDR3 is TGCAGCGTTACGGGACTAGCGGGAGTGAGGGATACGCAGTATTTT. The encoded protein is CSVTGLAGVRDTQYF.

This chain joins TRBV27 and TRBJ2-5; D is undetermined. V was shortened by 1 base and J by 0 bases, with 9 bases between the two germline ends. This CDR3 comprises 15 residues. The germline V gene encodes CDR1 MNHEY and CDR2 SMNVEV (reference sequence). CDR3 sequence: CASSLYPQYQETQYF. The CDR3 bases are TGTGCCAGCAGTTTATACCCTCAGTACCAAGAGACCCAGTACTTC.

This rearrangement joins TRBV12-5 to TRBJ2-1; 7 bases agree with TRBD2. Losses at the gene ends were 3 bases for V and 4 bases for J; bases not matched to a gene: 0. The CDR3 spans 13 residues. In germline, CDR1 is LGHNT, CDR2 FRNRAP. Here the CDR3 DNA reads TGTGCTAGTGGTTTCGGGGGGTACAATGAGCAGTTCTTC. Encoded protein: CASGFGGYNEQFF.

J is TRBJ2-7 and V is TRBV5-6, with D tentatively TRBD1 (5 bases). CDR3 length equals 14 residues. Trimming took off 6 bases at V and 0 bases at J, with 13 bases between the two ends. Germline V gene data show CDR1 as SGHDT and CDR2 as YYEEEE. CDR3 bases: TGTGCCAGCAACGTAGGGGTAAGCTCCTACGAGCAGTACTTC. Protein: CASNVGVSSYEQYF.

This chain links TRBV11-2 with TRBJ2-1; D uncertain. The V end lost 2 bases, the J end lost 6 bases, and 17 bases lay between the germline ends. In germline, CDR1 is SGHAT, CDR2 FQNNGV. The CDR3 loop spans 16 amino acids. The CDR3 protein is CASSLHPGGPSNEQFF. CDR3 in DNA: TGTGCCAGCAGCTTACACCCGGGTGGTCCAAGCAATGAGCAGTTCTTC. Complete variable domain (other parts from reference TRBV11-2 and TRBJ2-1): EAGVAQSPRYKIIEKRQSVAFWCNPISGHATLYWYQQILGQGPKLLIQFQNNGVVDDSQLPKDRFSAERLKGVDSTLKIQPAKLEDSAVYLCASSLHPGGPSNEQFFGPGTRLTVL.

This chain uses TRBV7-3 with TRBJ2-1, with 8 bases aligning to TRBD1. CDR1 and CDR2 from the germline V gene are SGHTA and FQGTGA. The ends lost 4 bases at V and 7 bases at J; junction bases unmatched: 6. The CDR3 extends over 14 amino acids. CDR3 in DNA: TGTGCCAGCAGCTCAGGACAGGGACGGAATGAGCAGTTCTTC. It codes for CASSSGQGRNEQFF.

This chain links TRBV30 with TRBJ1-1; a possible D gene is TRBD1 (5 bases). Germline loops: CDR1 GTSNPN, CDR2 SVGIG (reference sequence). V was shortened by 0 bases and J by 5 bases, with 13 bases between the two germline ends. CDR3 length: 14 amino acids. The CDR3 is CAWSVVQGGTEAFF. In DNA, the CDR3 is TGTGCCTGGAGTGTAGTCCAGGGAGGAACTGAAGCTTTCTTT.

This sequence joins TRBV9 and TRBJ2-7; 9 positions agree with TRBD1. CDR1 is SGDLS and CDR2 is YYNGEE in the germline V gene. After removal of 0 bases from V and 3 bases from J, the junction contained 4 bases not matched to a gene. The CDR3 length is 15 residues. CDR3: CASSVDGTGSYEQYF. CDR3 nucleotides: TGTGCCAGCAGCGTAGATGGGACAGGGAGCTACGAGCAGTACTTC.

The J gene is TRBJ2-2, the V gene TRBV6-6, with D possibly TRBD2 on 6 matching bases. Between the trimmed V and J ends, which lost 2 bases and 4 bases, there was a span of 14 bases. CDR3 size: 16 residues. Germline CDR1 is MNHNY and CDR2 is SVGAGI (reference sequence). The DNA of the CDR3 is TGTGCCAGCAGTTACCTGGGACTTGAGTCCACCGGGGAGCTGTTTTTT. Its translation: CASSYLGLESTGELFF.

Comments on this clone: Other DNA sequences in the same sample also yield this CDR3. The rearrangement uses TRBV6-5 and TRBJ2-1; maybe TRBD2 (5 bases). The CDR3 totals 13 residues. V was cut by 0 bases and J by 6 bases, with 6 bases left in between. In germline, CDR1 is MNHEY, CDR2 SVGAGI. The CDR3 is CASSYSSGNEQFF. The DNA for the CDR3 is TGTGCCAGCAGTTACTCGAGCGGCAATGAGCAGTTCTTC.

Note on this clone: This sample includes further DNA sequences coding for the same CDR3. This sequence joins TRBV7-9 and TRBJ2-7; tentative D call: TRBD1 (6 bases). Germline CDR1 is SEHNR and CDR2 is FQNEAQ (reference sequence). CDR3 size: 12 residues. Deletions cut 3 bases from V and 3 bases from J, with 6 bases between. The CDR3: CASSFRGYEQYF. CDR3 DNA sequence: TGTGCCAGCAGCTTCAGGGGCTACGAGCAGTACTTC.

The rearrangement joins TRBV27 to TRBJ2-2; the match to TRBD1 covers 7 bases. The CDR3 covers 19 residues. CDR1 is MNHEY, CDR2 SMNVEV, per germline (reference sequence). Unmatched junction bases numbered 16, after V lost 6 bases and J lost 0 bases. Written as DNA, the CDR3 is TGTGCCAGCAGCCAAAAAGGGGGCCCGATTCTCGCGAACACCGGGGAGCTGTTTTTT. Its translation is CASSQKGGPILANTGELFF.

This clone was found a few times. The chain uses TRBV7-2 and TRBJ2-7, with TRBD1 matching over 7 bases. Trimming cost V 6 bases and J 6 bases; bases outside gene matches: 5. The CDR3 covers 12 residues. Germline V gene lookup returns CDR1 SGHTA and CDR2 FQGNSA. The CDR3 sequence: CASRLTGREQYF. As DNA, the CDR3 is TGTGCCAGCAGACTGACAGGGCGCGAGCAGTACTTC.

In its sample, this clone was seen a few times. This chain links TRBV11-2 with TRBJ1-4; 7 nucleotides match TRBD1. The germline V gene has CDR1 SGHAT and CDR2 FQNNGV. CDR3 size: 14 residues. The V gene end was trimmed by 5 bases and the J gene end by 6 bases; junction bases not matched to a gene: 6. CDR3 region: CASSGTAPYEKLFF. The DNA for the CDR3 is TGTGCCAGCAGCGGGACAGCCCCCTATGAAAAACTGTTTTTT. The full variable domain, rest sourced from reference TRBV11-2 and TRBJ1-4, is EAGVAQSPRYKIIEKRQSVAFWCNPISGHATLYWYQQILGQGPKLLIQFQNNGVVDDSQLPKDRFSAERLKGVDSTLKIQPAKLEDSAVYLCASSGTAPYEKLFFGSGTQLSVL.